This T cell receptor beta chain originates from a study of cytomegalovirus exposure and HLA in healthy donors. Study-level findings and limits: Most subjects' HLA-A and HLA-B alleles were reportedly predicted from TCR beta sequences. Analyzed later, association rates of TCRs varied across HLA loci, with DRB1 most and HLA-C fewest.

Trimming took 2 bases from V and 1 from J; bases not matched to a gene: 4. The CDR3 is made up of 17 amino acids. Germline V gives CDR1 LNHDA, CDR2 SQIVND (reference sequence). This clone was seen a single time. Its antigen is not known. The PCR employed 60 Vbeta primers together with 13 Jbeta primers. Per the study methods: A later analysis counted tens of millions of unique TCR beta chains, about 10 million shared. The repertoire was sequenced with immunoSEQ multiplex PCR; TCRdb's copy has only in-frame clones and lacks some. V, J and clone size are taken as reported in that table, and D and trimming were inferred from the DNA itself. Counted here are 80,000 to 100,000 clones, about 81% occurring once; the ten biggest clones make up roughly 1.5%.

This chain joins TRBV19 and TRBJ2-1; TRBD2 agrees at 11 bases. The sequenced sample was PBMCs. This receptor was obtained from a middle-aged man in good health and CMV-seronegative. The CDR3 DNA reads TGTGCCAGTAGTATATCGACTAGCGGGGTATCCTACAATGAGCAGTTCTTC. As protein: CASSISTSGVSYNEQFF.